Presented here are 12 T cell receptor beta chains from one specimen sequenced in a study of T cell responses to AZD1222 COVID-19 vaccine. The protocol was immunoSEQ multiplex PCR, while the TCRdb copy is restricted to in-frame clones and leaves out a portion. The profile covers some 200,000 clones, with roughly nine tenths appearing a single time and 1.5% to 2% taken by the ten largest. Sample: peripheral blood, taken 28 days after the second AZD1222 dose. The receptors shown here come from an adult who received the AZD1222 COVID-19 vaccine.

The chain employs TRBV29-1 and TRBJ2-3; D may correspond to TRBD1 or TRBD2 (6 bases each). In germline, CDR1 is SQVTM, CDR2 ANQGSEA. V lost 3 bases and J 6 bases, leaving 16 bases between the germline ends. The CDR3 length is 14 residues. DNA of the CDR3: TGCAGCGTTGACAACAGGGTGGGGAGGGATACGCAGTATTTT. As protein: CSVDNRVGRDTQYF.

The rearrangement joins TRBV9 to TRBJ2-1, with 14 positions matching TRBD2. CDR3 length equals 19 residues. Germline trimming cut 3 bases from V and 10 bases from J; bases unmatched to any gene: 18. Germline CDR1 reads SGDLS; CDR2 reads YYNGEE. The chain's CDR3 is CASSDRTSGGTTAGGEQFF. Written as DNA, the CDR3 is TGTGCCAGCAGCGACCGGACTAGCGGGGGGACGACTGCAGGAGGGGAGCAGTTCTTC.

V and J are TRBV19 and TRBJ2-7, with D hard to call. The CDR3 extends over 14 amino acids. Germline V gene lookup returns CDR1 LNHDA and CDR2 SQIVND (reference sequence). Trimming stripped 1 base from V and 2 bases from J, with 9 bases between. CDR3 loop: CASSIAGGPYEQYF. The CDR3 nucleotides are TGTGCCAGTAGTATAGCGGGCGGACCCTACGAGCAGTACTTC.

The genes are TRBV19 and TRBJ1-3; unclear D gene. From germline, CDR1 is LNHDA and CDR2 SQIVND (reference sequence). Trimming removed 4 bases at V and 6 bases at J, with 7 bases between. The CDR3 loop spans 12 amino acids. The CDR3 region is CASSTISNTIYF. CDR3 in DNA: TGTGCCAGTAGTACCATCTCAAACACCATATATTTT.

V and J are TRBV5-4 and TRBJ1-6; weak D call: TRBD1 (6 bases). The CDR3 is 15 residues long. Germline V CDR1 and CDR2: SGHNT, YYREEE (reference sequence). The germline V and J ends were trimmed by 8 bases and 7 bases, with 19 bases remaining between them. Here the CDR3 reads CASQTGTLGNSPLHF. The CDR3 nucleotides are TGTGCCAGTCAAACAGGGACTTTAGGCAATTCACCCCTCCACTTT.

V usage is TRBV30 and J usage is TRBJ1-6; 7 nucleotides align to TRBD1. V was clipped by 3 bases and J by 5 bases; unmatched bases: 13. This CDR3 has 17 amino acids. Germline assignment: CDR1 GTSNPN and CDR2 SVGIG (reference sequence). The DNA of the CDR3 is TGTGCCTGGAGAGTCGGGAGCTCCGGGACAGATAATTCACCCCTCCACTTT. This gives the protein CAWRVGSSGTDNSPLHF.

This chain joins TRBV2 and TRBJ1-6; 10 bases align to TRBD1. V shed 5 bases, J shed 9 bases, and the junction held 7 bases outside the gene matches. There are 15 residues in the CDR3. CDR1 and CDR2 from the germline V gene are SNHLY and FYNNEI. This CDR3 is CASSKGQGSGSPLHF. In DNA, the CDR3 is TGTGCCAGCAGTAAGGGACAGGGGTCAGGTTCACCCCTCCACTTT.

This clone showed up just once. The chain is built from TRBV5-1 and TRBJ1-4; a weak D match, TRBD1 (5 bases). CDR3 length: 13 amino acids. Germline assignment: CDR1 SGHRS and CDR2 YFSETQ. V was shortened by 4 bases and J by 8 bases, with 12 bases between the two germline ends. CDR3 sequence: CASSEGPNEKLFF. The CDR3 DNA sequence: TGCGCCAGCAGCGAGGGACCGAACGAAAAACTGTTTTTT. Based on the CDR3 plus reference TRBV5-1 and TRBJ1-4, the full variable domain is KAGVTQTPRYLIKTRGQQVTLSCSPISGHRSVSWYQQTPGQGLQFLFEYFSETQRNKGNFPGRFSGRQFSNSRSEMNVSTLELGDSALYLCASSEGPNEKLFFGSGTQLSVL.

The rearrangement links TRBV27 to TRBJ1-1, with TRBD1 matching 7 bases. Germline lookup yields CDR1 MNHEY and CDR2 SMNVEV (reference sequence). The CDR3 has 16 amino acids. V dropped 6 bases and J dropped 5; count of bases not matched to a gene: 15. CDR3 in amino acids: CASRTPEGASKTEAFF. The CDR3 region has the DNA TGTGCCAGCAGGACCCCAGAGGGGGCTTCAAAAACTGAAGCTTTCTTT.

This rearrangement joins TRBV9 to TRBJ2-3, with TRBD2 matching over 8 bases. V dropped 0 bases and J dropped 2; count of bases not matched to a gene: 5. There are 16 residues in the CDR3. CDR1 and CDR2 (germline): SGDLS, YYNGEE. CDR3 sequence: CASSVEAGGHTDTQYF. CDR3 DNA: TGTGCCAGCAGCGTAGAGGCGGGGGGCCACACAGATACGCAGTATTTT.

At least ten counts were recorded for this clone. V usage is TRBV6-5 and J usage is TRBJ1-1, with D unresolved. The CDR3 has 13 residues. Per germline, CDR1 MNHEY and CDR2 SVGAGI. The V end lost 2 bases, the J end lost 2 bases, and 6 bases lay between the germline ends. As DNA, the CDR3 is TGTGCCAGCAGTTACGCGGGAAACACTGAAGCTTTCTTT. It yields the protein CASSYAGNTEAFF.

This chain links TRBV6-2 or TRBV6-3 with TRBJ2-1; D perhaps matches TRBD2 (5 bases). Trimming cost V 2 bases and J 11 bases, with 13 bases left between them. Germline CDR1 MNHEY, CDR2 SVGEGT. The CDR3 sequence is 13 residues long. The CDR3 DNA reads TGTGCCAGCAGTTACGGGGAGCCCTGGAAGCAGTTCTTC. It translates to CASSYGEPWKQFF.